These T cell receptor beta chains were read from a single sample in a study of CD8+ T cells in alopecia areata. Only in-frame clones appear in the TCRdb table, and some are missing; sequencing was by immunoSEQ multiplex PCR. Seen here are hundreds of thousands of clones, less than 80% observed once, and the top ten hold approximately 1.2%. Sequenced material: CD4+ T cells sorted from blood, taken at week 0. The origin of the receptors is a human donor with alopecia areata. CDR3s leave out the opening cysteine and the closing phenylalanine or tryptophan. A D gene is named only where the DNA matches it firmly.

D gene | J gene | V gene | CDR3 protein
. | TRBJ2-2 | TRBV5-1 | ASSESGVSGELF
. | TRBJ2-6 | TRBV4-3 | ASSQDQRSGANVLT
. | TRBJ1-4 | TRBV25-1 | ASRGGIHKLF
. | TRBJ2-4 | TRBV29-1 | SVEFINIQY
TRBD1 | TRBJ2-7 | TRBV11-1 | ASSPPGQGGYEQY
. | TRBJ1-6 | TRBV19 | ASSIVGSPLH
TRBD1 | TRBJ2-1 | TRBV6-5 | ASSRQGAGEQF
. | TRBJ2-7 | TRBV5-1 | ASSSGSYRSTYEQY
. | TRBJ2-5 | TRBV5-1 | ASSPGSGETQY
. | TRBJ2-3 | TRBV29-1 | SVENPRTDTQY
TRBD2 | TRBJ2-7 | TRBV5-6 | ASSRPAGDYEQY
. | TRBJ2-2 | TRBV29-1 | SATGTLNTGELF
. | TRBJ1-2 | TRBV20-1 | SGGDNYGYT
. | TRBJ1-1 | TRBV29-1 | SVRQAVGEAF
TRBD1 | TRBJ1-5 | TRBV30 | AWSGGQGNQPQH
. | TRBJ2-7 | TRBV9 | ASSVGVGDSYEQY
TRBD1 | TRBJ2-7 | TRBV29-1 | SVAWDRGPRGYEQY
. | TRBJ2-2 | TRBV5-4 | ASSLEGVTGELF
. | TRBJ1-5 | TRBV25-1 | ASSPLGNQPQH
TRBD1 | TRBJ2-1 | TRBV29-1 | SVGTGVSYNEQF
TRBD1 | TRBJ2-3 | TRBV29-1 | SYRPGQGTDTQY
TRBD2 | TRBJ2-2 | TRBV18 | ASSRTSGGIDTGELF
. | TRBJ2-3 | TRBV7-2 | ASSPHGGLVTQY
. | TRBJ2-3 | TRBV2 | ARRLVGGTDTQY